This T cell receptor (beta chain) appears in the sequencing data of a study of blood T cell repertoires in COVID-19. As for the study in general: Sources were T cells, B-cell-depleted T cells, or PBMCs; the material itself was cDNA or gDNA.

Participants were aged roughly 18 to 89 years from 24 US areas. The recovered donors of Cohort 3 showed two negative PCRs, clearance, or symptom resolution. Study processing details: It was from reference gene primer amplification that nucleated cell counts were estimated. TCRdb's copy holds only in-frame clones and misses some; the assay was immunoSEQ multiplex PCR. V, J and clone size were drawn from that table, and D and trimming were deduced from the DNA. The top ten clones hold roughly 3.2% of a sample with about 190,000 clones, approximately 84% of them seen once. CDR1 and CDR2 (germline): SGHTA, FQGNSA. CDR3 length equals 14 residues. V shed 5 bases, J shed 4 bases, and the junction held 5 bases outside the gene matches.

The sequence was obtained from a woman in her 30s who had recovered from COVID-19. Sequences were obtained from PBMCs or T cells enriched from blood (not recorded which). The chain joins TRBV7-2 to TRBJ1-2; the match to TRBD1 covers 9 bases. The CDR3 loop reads CASSRDRVAYGYTF. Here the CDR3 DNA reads TGTGCCAGCAGCCGGGACAGGGTGGCCTATGGCTACACCTTC.